This T cell receptor beta chain was profiled in a study of T cell responses to AZD1222 COVID-19 vaccine. The wider study: Doses given second, at about 4 or about 12 weeks, were pooled. Whole-study results and caveats: The donor cohort was predominantly white British with a female majority, and clonal diversity may have been underestimated. Repertoires were obtained only post-peak T cell response. Nearly half of spike-specific TCRs reportedly target variant regions that are unmutated in the B.1.351 and B.1.1.7 variants.

Libraries were prepared by immunoSEQ multiplex PCR; TCRdb keeps only in-frame clonotypes and omits some of them. The table shows tens of thousands of clones, with about 90% occurring only once. To note about this clone: What it binds is unknown.

CDR3 length: 15 amino acids. Germline CDR1 SGDLS, CDR2 YYNGEE. V was cut by 0 bases and J by 12 bases, with 19 bases left in between. Sequences were derived from peripheral blood, sampled on day 0 of AZD1222 vaccination. The TCR was taken from an adult in good health. This chain uses TRBV9 with TRBJ2-4; D may match TRBD1 or TRBD2 (6 bases each). The CDR3 DNA reads TGTGCCAGCAGCGTAGGAGGAGGGACAATAGGGTATCAGTACTTC. This codes for CASSVGGGTIGYQYF.